This record covers a single T cell receptor beta chain. This clonotype showed up just a few times. Its antigen has not been determined. No base-level quality is on record; no much larger clone is a single base apart. The entry originates in a study of human T cells and chemical hapten exposure (dated by TCRdb to the early 2020s). For the study in its entirety: For sensitization, 2% DPC in acetone was applied to a roughly 2 cm by roughly 2 cm area of upper inner arm skin. Patients additionally received weekly therapeutic DPC doses to the scalp throughout the roughly 25-week study period. Patch testing was done on the upper back using Finn chambers containing 0.01% DPC, and results were scored after 6 days according to International Contact Dermatitis Research Group standards. The patient cohort, mostly female, included alopecia areata with under or over 50% scalp involvement, alopecia totalis and alopecia universalis. The libraries were sequenced as a pool, and the TCR yield per sample differed mostly because of small variations in library volumes within the pool. Peripheral blood TCR repertoire changes were tracked in vivo in alopecia patients during primary and secondary sensitization to the hapten diphenylcyclopropenone (DPC). Blood samples were taken from patients before sensitization (week 0) and at 2, 6 and about 24 weeks after DPC sensitization. Blood for TCR sequencing was provided by twenty-nine alopecia patients at one to four time points (pre-sensitization, 2, 6 and 24 weeks). Points the paper makes about the study in general: Because all patients had alopecia, a presumed autoimmune disease, the immune response of the patients might differ from that of healthy individuals. DPC sensitization did not change how many TCRs were above 1 in 1000 frequency, and no evidence was found of alterations in global repertoire structure. After repeated subsampling, changes were observed in the strength of the expansion versus patch-test correlation and in the threshold at which the correlation became significant. Expanded TCRs formed significantly more large CDR3 similarity clusters than pre-sensitization or healthy control sets, consistent with antigen-driven responses. Patch test score was positively correlated with the number of PT1 expanded TCRs, with significance at thresholds 8, 16 and 32 but not at 4.

Libraries were constructed by RACE. The instrument was a NextSeq 500. During library preparation, unique molecular identifiers were attached to individual cDNA molecules so that TCRs could be counted quantitatively and reproducibly. Both TCR alpha and TCR beta chains were sequenced from each blood RNA sample. From the authors' description of their analysis: A median of roughly 100,000 TCRs per sample was observed, with a range of about 20,000 to 690,600. V, J and CDR3 annotation of the TCR reads was carried out using the Decombinator software suite. For the PS versus PT1 abundance plots, all samples were subsampled to the same number of TCRs (28,000). Expanded TCRs were defined as absent before sensitization and observed at least eight times at the 2-week time point. In TCRdb, the public reads were trimmed at Q25 with fastp and aligned with MiXCR, with productive beta chains retained. Rows are combined by CDR3 protein, so each entry shows the most common genes and DNA. The V and J calls shown here were made by TCRdb, not taken from the authors' results. The sample records more than 300,000 distinct CDR3 sequences, roughly 5.3% of which are singletons. The leading ten clones occupy 2% to 3% of the sample.

Reading from cysteine to phenylalanine, the CDR3 counts 17 amino acids. The retained sequence is limited to the CDR3, 51 bases, with the frame set at the first base. The junction shows trimming of 6 bases on V and 0 bases on J, and the gene matches do not reach 7 bases of it. In the paper's terms, the time point label means: pre-sensitization, week 0. The treatment or condition label corresponds to: therapeutic diphenylcyclopropenone sensitization with weekly scalp DPC. Blood at each patch-test visit was drawn before the patch test was applied. Eligible patients were aged 18 to 70, diagnosed with alopecia, deemed suitable for DPC therapy, and excluded if pregnant. Total RNA was extracted from unfractionated whole blood that had been collected in Tempus Blood RNA tubes.

Sequenced here: whole blood, sampled in connection with sensitization to the hapten diphenylcyclopropenone (DPC). The source is a woman between 50 and 59 years old with alopecia areata. Some clones in this sample may be carry-over from other donors' samples. The rearrangement joined TRBV12-3 or TRBV12-4 to TRBJ1-3, with 11 bases matching TRBD1. CDR3 sequence: CASRGQGATYSGNTIYF. The DNA sequence is as follows: TGTGCCAGCAGAGGACAGGGGGCTACATACTCTGGAAACACCATATATTTT.